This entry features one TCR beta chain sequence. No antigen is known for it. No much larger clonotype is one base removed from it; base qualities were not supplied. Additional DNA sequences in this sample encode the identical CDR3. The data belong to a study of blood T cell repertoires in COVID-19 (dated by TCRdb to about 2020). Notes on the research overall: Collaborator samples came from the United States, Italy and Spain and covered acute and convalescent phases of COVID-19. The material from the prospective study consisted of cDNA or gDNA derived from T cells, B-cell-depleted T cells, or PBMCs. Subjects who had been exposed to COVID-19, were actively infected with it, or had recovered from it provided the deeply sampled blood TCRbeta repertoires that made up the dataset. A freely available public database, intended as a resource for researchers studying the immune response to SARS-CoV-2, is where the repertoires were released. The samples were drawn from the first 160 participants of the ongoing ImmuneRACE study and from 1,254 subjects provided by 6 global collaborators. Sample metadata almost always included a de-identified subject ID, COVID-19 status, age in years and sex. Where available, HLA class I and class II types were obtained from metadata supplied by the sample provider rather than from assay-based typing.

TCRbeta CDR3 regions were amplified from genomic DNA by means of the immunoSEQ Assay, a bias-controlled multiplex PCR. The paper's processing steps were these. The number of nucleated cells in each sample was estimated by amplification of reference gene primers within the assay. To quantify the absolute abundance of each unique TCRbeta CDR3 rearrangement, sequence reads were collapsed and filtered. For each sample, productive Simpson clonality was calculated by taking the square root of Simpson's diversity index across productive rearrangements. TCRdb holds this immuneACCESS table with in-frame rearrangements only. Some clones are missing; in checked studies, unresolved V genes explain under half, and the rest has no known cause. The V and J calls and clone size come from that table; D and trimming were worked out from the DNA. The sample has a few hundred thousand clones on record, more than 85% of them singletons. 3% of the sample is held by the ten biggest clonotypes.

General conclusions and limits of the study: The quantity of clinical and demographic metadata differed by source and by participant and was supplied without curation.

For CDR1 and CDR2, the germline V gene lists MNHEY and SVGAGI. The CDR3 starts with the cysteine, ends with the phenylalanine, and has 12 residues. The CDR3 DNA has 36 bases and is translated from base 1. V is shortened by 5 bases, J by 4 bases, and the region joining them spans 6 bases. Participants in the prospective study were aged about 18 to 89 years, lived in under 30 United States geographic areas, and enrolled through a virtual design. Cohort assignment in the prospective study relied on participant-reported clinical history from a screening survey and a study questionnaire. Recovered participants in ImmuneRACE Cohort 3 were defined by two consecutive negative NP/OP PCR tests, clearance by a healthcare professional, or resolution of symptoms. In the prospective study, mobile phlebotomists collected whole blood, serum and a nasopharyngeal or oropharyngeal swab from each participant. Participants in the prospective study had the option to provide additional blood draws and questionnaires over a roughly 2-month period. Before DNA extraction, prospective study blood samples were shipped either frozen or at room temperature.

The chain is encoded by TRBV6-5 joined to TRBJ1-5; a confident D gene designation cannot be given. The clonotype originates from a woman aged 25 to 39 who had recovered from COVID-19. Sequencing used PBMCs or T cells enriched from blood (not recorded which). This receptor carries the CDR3 CASSLSNQPQHF. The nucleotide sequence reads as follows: TGTGCCAGCAGTCTGTCTAATCAGCCCCAGCATTTT.